This T cell receptor (beta chain) appears in the sequencing data of a study of cytomegalovirus exposure and HLA in healthy donors. Across the whole study: There were about 86 million unique TCRs (from HLA-typed donors) in an early data release. Notes on the study in general: Later on, analysis showed that most CMV-associated TCR beta chains appeared to be HLA-restricted.

As to this clone: Antigen: not known.

The PCR employed 60 Vbeta primers together with 13 Jbeta primers. The table came from immunoSEQ multiplex PCR; TCRdb's copy has only in-frame clones and leaves some out. Among 40,000 or so clones, around 87% were seen once, and the ten largest hold about 8%. From germline, CDR1 is SEHNR and CDR2 FQNEAQ (reference sequence). The CDR3 runs to 15 residues. Trimming stripped 2 bases from V and 1 base from J, with 6 bases between. The sequence derives from a woman aged 40 to 55 in good health and CMV-seropositive. Sequencing input: PBMCs. The chain carries TRBV7-9 and TRBJ2-6; no reliable D call. The CDR3 loop is CASSLPGSGANVLTF. The CDR3 nucleotides are TGTGCCAGCAGCTTACCGGGTTCTGGGGCCAACGTCCTGACTTTC.